This T cell receptor beta chain was identified in a study of OX40 agonist ivuxolimab in advanced cancers. Turning to the study itself: Three individuals attained partial responses, comprising one hepatocellular carcinoma case and two cutaneous melanoma cases.

This clone was seen once. Its target is unknown. The V end was cut by 3 bases, the J end by 0 bases, with 14 bases between. The germline CDR1 and CDR2 sequences are LNHDA and SQIVND (reference sequence). The CDR3 has 17 residues. Clones were sequenced by immunoSEQ multiplex PCR, and TCRdb holds only the in-frame ones, with some missing. The table records 84,000 or so clones, roughly 88% of them present only once. Study results and caveats: With doses of 0.1 to 3.0 mg/kg, CD4+ and CD8+ blood T cells had undergone clonal expansion by week 6.

This sequence was found in an adult with an advanced solid tumor such as melanoma, head and neck, liver or kidney cancer. Sequenced material: CD4+ or CD8+ T cells sorted from blood, taken in a trial of the OX40 agonist ivuxolimab. J is TRBJ2-2 and V is TRBV19, with D maybe TRBD1 (6 bases). CDR3 nucleotide sequence: TGTGCCAGTAGTATTGAGACAGGTTTCGCGAACACCGGGGAGCTGTTTTTT. The encoded protein is CASSIETGFANTGELFF.